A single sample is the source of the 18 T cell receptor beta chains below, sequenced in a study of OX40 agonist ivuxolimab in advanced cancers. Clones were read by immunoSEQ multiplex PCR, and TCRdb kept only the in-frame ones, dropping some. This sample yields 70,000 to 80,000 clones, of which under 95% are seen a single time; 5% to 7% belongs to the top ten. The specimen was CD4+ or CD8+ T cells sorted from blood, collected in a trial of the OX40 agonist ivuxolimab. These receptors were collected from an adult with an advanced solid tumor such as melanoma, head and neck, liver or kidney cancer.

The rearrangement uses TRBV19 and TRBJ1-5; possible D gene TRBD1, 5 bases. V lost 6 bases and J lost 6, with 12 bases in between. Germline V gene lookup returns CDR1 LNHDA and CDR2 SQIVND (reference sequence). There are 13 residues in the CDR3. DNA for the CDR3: TGTGCCAGTAGGGACATGGTAGGTCAGCCCCAGCATTTT. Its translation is CASRDMVGQPQHF.

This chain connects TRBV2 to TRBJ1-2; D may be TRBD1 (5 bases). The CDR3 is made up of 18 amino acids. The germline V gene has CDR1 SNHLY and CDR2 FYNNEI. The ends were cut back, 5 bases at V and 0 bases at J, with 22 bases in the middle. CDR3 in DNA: TGTGCCAGCAGTCGGGGCTTGCGAGGCCATCAGACTAACTATGGCTACACCTTC. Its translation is CASSRGLRGHQTNYGYTF.

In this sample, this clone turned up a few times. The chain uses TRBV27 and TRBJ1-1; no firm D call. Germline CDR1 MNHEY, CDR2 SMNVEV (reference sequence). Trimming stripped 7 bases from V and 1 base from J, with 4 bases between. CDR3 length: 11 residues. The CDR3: CASKQNTEAFF. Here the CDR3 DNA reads TGTGCCAGCAAACAGAACACTGAAGCTTTCTTT.

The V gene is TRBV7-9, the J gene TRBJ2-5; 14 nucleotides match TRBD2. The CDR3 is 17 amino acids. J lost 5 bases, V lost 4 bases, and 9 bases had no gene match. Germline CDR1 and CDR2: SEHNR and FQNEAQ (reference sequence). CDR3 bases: TGTGCCAGCAGCTCGGGACTAGCGGGAGATGCTTATGAGACCCAGTACTTC. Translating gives CASSSGLAGDAYETQYF.

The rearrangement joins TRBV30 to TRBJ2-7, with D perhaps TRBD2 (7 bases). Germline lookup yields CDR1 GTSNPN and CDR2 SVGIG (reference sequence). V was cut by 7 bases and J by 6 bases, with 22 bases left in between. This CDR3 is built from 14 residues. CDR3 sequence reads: CASRGAVGVSEQYF. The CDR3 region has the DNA TGTGCCTCCCGGGGGGCAGTTGGAGTATCCGAGCAGTACTTC. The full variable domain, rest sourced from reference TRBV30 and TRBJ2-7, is SQTIHQWPATLVQPVGSPLSLECTVEGTSNPNLYWYRQAAGRGLQLLFYSVGIGQISSEVPQNLSASRPQDRQFILSSKKLLLSDSGFYLCASRGAVGVSEQYFGPGTRLTVT.

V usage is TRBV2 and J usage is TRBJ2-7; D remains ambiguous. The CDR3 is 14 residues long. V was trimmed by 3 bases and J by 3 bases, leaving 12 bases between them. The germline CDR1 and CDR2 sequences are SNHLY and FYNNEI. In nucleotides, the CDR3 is TGTGCCAGCAGTGAGAGGAGAGAGTTCTACGAGCAGTACTTC. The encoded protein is CASSERREFYEQYF.

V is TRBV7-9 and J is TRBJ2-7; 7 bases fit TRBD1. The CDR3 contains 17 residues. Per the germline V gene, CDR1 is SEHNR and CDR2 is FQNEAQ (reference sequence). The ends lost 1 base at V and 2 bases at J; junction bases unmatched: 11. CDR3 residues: CASSLVYRTGHTYEQYF. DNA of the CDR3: TGTGCCAGCAGCTTAGTATACCGGACAGGCCATACCTACGAGCAGTACTTC.

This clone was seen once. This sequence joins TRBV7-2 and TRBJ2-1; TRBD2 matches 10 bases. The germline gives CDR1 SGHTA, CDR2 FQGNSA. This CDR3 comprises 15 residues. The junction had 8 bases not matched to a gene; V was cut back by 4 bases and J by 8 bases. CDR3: CASSSRLAGGDEQFF. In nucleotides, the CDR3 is TGTGCCAGCAGCTCTCGACTAGCGGGCGGTGATGAGCAGTTCTTC.

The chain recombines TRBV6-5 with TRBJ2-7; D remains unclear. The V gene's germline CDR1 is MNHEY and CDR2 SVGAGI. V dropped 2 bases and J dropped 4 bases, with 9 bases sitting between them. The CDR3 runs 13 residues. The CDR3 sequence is CASSYGPRYEQYF. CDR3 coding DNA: TGTGCCAGCAGTTACGGACCCCGTTACGAGCAGTACTTC.

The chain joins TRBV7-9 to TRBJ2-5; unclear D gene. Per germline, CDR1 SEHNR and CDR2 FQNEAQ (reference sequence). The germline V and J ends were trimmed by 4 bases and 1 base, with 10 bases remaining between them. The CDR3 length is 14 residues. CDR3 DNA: TGTGCCAGCAGCTCAAGCGTATTCCAAGAGACCCAGTACTTC. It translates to CASSSSVFQETQYF.

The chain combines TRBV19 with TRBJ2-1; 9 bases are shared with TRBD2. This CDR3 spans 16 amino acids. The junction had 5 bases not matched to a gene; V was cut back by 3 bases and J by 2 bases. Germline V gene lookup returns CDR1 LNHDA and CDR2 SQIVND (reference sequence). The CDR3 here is CASSMSSGGTYNEQFF. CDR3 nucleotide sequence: TGTGCCAGTAGTATGAGTAGCGGGGGAACCTACAATGAGCAGTTCTTC.

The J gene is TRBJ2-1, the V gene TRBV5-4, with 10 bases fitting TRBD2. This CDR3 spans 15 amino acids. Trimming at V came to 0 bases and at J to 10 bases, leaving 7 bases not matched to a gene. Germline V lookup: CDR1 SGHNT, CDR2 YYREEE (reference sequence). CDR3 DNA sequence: TGTGCCAGCAGCTTGGAACTAGCGGGACTTCGCGAGCAGTTCTTC. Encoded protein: CASSLELAGLREQFF.

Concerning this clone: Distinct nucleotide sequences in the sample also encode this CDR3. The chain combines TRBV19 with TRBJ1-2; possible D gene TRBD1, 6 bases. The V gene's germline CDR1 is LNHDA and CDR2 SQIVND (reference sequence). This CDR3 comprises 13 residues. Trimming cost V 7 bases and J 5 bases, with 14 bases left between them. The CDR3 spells CASTGGAWYGYTF. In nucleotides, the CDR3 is TGTGCCAGTACCGGGGGGGCATGGTATGGCTACACCTTC.

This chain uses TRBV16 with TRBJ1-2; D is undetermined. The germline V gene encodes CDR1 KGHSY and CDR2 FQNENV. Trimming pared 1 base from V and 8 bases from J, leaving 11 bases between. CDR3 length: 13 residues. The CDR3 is CASSQYEWSGYTF. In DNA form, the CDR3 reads TGTGCCAGCAGCCAATATGAATGGTCGGGCTACACCTTC.

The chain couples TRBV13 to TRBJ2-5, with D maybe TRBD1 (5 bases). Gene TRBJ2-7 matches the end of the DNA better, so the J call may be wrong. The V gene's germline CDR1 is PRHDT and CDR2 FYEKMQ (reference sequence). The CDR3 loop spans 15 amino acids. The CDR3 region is CASSSNRDSSYEQYF. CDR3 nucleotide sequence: TGTGCCAGCAGCTCCAATAGAGACAGCTCCTACGAGCAGTACTTC.

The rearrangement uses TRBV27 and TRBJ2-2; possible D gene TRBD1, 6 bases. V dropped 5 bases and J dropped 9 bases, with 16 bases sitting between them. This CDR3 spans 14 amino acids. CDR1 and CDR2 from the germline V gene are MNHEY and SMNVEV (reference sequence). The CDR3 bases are TGTGCCAGCAGTGACCTTGGGACACTCCGGGAGCTGTTTTTT. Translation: CASSDLGTLRELFF.

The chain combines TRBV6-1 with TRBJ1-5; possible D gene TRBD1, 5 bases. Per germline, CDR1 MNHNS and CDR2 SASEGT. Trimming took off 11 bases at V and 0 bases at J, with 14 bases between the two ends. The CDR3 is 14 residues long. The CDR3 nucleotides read TGTGCCGGGGGAGGGGATTATAGCAATCAGCCCCAGCATTTT. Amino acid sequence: CAGGGDYSNQPQHF.

The CDR3 sequence is CASSSGLAGEDEQYF. The DNA for the CDR3 is TGTGCCAGCAGCTCGGGACTAGCGGGAGAAGACGAGCAGTACTTC. The chain links TRBV7-9 to TRBJ2-7; TRBD2 matches 14 bases. V gave up 4 bases and J gave up 5 bases; unmatched junction bases: 4. The CDR3 loop spans 15 amino acids. CDR1 and CDR2 from the germline V gene are SEHNR and FQNEAQ (reference sequence).